This T cell receptor (beta chain) was found in a study of T-cell memory formation after mild COVID-19. About the study: TCR clustering was largely donor specific.

TCRdb re-analysed the 5' RACE reads in MiXCR, keeping a single row per CDR3 protein. The sample gives roughly 340,000 distinct CDR3 sequences, less than 25% of which show up once; approximately 22% is in the top ten. This CDR3 comprises 13 residues. V gave up 7 bases and J gave up 4 bases, with 11 bases separating them. Sequences were obtained from PBMCs or a T cell subset sorted from them (not recorded which). This chain uses TRBV12-3 or TRBV12-4 with TRBJ1-5, with D hard to call. This sequence originates from a man between 18 and 35 years old who had mild COVID-19 (a few samples of this study predate the infection). Cell type and time point are not known. CDR3 in amino acids: CASTQDKNQPQHF. CDR3 nucleotide sequence: TGTGCCAGCACCCAAGACAAGAATCAGCCCCAGCATTTT.